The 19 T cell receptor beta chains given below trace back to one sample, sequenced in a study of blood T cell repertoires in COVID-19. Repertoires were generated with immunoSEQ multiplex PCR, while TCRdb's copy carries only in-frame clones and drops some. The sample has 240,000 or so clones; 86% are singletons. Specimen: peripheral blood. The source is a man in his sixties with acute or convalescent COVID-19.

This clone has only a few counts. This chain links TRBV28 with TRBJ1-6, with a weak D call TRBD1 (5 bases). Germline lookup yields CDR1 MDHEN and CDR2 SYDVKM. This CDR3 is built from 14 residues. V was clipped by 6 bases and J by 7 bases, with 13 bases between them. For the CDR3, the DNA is TGTGCCAGCAGCCACGGGGGACTCAATTCACCCCTCCACTTT. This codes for CASSHGGLNSPLHF.

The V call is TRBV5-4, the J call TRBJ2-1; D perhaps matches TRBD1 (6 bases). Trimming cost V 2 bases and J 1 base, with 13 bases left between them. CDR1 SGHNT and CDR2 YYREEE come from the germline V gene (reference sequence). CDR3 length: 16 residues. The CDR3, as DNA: TGTGCCAGCAGCTTCGACGGGACACGATCCTACAATGAGCAGTTCTTC. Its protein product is CASSFDGTRSYNEQFF. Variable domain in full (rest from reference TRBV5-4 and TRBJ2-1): ETGVTQSPTHLIKTRGQQVTLRCSSQSGHNTVSWYQQALGQGPQFIFQYYREEENGRGNFPPRFSGLQFPNYSSELNVNALELDDSALYLCASSFDGTRSYNEQFFGPGTRLTVL.

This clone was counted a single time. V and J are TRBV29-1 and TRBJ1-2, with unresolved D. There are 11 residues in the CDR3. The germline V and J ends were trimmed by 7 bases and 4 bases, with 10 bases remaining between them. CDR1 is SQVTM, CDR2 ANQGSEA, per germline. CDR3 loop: CSALFGYGYTF. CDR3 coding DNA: TGCAGCGCTCTTTTCGGCTATGGCTACACCTTC.

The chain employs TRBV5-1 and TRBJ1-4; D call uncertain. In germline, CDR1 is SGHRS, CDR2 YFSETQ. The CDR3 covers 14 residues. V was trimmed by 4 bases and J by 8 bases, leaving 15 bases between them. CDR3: CASSLDGVGEKLFF. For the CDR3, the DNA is TGCGCCAGCAGCCTCGACGGGGTGGGGGAAAAACTGTTTTTT.

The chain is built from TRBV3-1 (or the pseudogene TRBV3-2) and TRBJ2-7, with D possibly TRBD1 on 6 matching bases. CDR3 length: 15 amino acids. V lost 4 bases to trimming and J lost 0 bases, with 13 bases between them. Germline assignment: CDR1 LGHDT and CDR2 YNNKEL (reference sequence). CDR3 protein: CASSLSAGVSYEQYF. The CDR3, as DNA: TGTGCCAGCAGCCTGAGTGCAGGGGTCTCCTACGAGCAGTACTTC.

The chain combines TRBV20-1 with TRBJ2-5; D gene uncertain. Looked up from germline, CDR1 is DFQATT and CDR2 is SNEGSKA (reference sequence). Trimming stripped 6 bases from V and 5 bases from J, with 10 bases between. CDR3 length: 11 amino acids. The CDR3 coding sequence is TGCAGTGCGCAGCCCGGGGAGACCCAGTACTTC. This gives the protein CSAQPGETQYF.

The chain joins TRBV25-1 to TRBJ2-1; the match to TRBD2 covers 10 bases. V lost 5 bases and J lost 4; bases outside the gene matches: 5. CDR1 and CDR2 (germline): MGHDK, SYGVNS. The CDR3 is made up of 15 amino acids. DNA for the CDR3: TGTGCCAGCAGTCTCCGGACTAGCGGATACAATGAGCAGTTCTTC. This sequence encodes CASSLRTSGYNEQFF.

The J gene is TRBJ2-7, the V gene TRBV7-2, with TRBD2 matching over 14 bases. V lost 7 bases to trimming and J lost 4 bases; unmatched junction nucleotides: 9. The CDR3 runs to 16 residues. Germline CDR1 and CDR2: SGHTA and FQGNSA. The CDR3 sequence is CASTAGLAGDLYEQYF. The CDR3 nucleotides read TGTGCCAGCACCGCGGGACTAGCGGGAGATTTGTACGAGCAGTACTTC.

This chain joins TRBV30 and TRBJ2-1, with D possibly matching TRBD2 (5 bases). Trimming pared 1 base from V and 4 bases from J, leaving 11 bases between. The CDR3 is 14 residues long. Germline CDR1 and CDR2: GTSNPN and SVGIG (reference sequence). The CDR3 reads CAWSESGRYNEQFF. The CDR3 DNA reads TGTGCCTGGAGTGAAAGCGGCCGATACAATGAGCAGTTCTTC. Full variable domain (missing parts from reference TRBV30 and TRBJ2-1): SQTIHQWPATLVQPVGSPLSLECTVEGTSNPNLYWYRQAAGRGLQLLFYSVGIGQISSEVPQNLSASRPQDRQFILSSKKLLLSDSGFYLCAWSESGRYNEQFFGPGTRLTVL.

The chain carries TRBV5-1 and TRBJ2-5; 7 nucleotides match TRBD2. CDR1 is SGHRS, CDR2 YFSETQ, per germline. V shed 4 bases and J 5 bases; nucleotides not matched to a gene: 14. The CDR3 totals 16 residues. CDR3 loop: CASSPAAGSRGETQYF. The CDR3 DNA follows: TGCGCCAGCAGCCCGGCAGCGGGATCCCGAGGGGAGACCCAGTACTTC. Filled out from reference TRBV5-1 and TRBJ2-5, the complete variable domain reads KAGVTQTPRYLIKTRGQQVTLSCSPISGHRSVSWYQQTPGQGLQFLFEYFSETQRNKGNFPGRFSGRQFSNSRSEMNVSTLELGDSALYLCASSPAAGSRGETQYFGPGTRLLVL.

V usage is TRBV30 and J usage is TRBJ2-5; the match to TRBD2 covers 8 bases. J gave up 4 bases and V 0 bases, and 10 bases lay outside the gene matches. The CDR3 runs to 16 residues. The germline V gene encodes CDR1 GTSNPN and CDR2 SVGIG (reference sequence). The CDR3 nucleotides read TGTGCCTGGAGTGTGAATAGCGGGATGGTACCAGAGACCCAGTACTTC. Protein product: CAWSVNSGMVPETQYF.

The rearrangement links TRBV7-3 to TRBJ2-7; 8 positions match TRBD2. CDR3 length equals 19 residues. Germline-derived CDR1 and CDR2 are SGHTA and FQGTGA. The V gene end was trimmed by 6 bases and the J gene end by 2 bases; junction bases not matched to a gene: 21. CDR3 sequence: CASRHTPVGREVGPYEQYF. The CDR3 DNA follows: TGTGCCAGCAGGCATACCCCAGTTGGGCGGGAGGTGGGGCCCTACGAGCAGTACTTC.

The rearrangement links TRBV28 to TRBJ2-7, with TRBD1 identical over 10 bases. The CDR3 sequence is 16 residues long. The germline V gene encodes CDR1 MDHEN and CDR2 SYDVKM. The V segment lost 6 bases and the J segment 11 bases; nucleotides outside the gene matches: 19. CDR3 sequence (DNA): TGTGCCAGCAGGCTACCGGGACAGGGGCCTTTAGGAACGGAGTACTTC. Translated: CASRLPGQGPLGTEYF.

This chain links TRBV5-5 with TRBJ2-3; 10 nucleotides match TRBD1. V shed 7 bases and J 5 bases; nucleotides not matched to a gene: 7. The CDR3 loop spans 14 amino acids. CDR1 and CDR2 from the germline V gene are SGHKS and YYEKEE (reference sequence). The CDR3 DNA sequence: TGTGCCAGCGGGGACAGGGGAGTCGAAGATACGCAGTATTTT. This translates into CASGDRGVEDTQYF. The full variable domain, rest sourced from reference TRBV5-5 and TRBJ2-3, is DAGVTQSPTHLIKTRGQQVTLRCSPISGHKSVSWYQQVLGQGPQFIFQYYEKEERGRGNFPDRFSARQFPNYSSELNVNALLLGDSALYLCASGDRGVEDTQYFGPGTRLTVL.

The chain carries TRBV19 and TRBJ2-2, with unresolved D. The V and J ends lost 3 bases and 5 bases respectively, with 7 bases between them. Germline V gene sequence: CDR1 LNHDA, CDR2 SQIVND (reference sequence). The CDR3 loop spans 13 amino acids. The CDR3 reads CASSMTSTGELFF. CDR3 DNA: TGTGCCAGTAGTATGACATCTACCGGGGAGCTGTTTTTT.

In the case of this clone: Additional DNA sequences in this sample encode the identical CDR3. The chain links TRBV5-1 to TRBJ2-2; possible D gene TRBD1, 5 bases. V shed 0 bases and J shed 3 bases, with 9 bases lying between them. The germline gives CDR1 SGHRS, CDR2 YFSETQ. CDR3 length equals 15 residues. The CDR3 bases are TGCGCCAGCAGCTTGGGTGGGGCGCACACCGGGGAGCTGTTTTTT. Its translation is CASSLGGAHTGELFF.

CDR3 in DNA: TGTGCCAGCATGACTAGCGGGTATCTCAATGAGCAGTTCTTC. Protein: CASMTSGYLNEQFF. The chain is built from TRBV6-5 and TRBJ2-1, with TRBD2 identical over 10 bases. CDR1 is MNHEY, CDR2 SVGAGI, per germline. The CDR3 contains 14 residues. Trimming took 7 bases from V and 6 from J; bases not matched to a gene: 6.

The CDR3 nucleotides are TGTGCCAGCAGCTCGAGTGGGAGCTCTGGAAACACCATATATTTT. Encoded protein: CASSSSGSSGNTIYF. J is TRBJ1-3 and V is TRBV5-6, with D hard to call. V was cut by 3 bases and J by 0 bases, with 10 bases left in between. Germline V gene data show CDR1 as SGHDT and CDR2 as YYEEEE. The length of the CDR3 is 15 residues.

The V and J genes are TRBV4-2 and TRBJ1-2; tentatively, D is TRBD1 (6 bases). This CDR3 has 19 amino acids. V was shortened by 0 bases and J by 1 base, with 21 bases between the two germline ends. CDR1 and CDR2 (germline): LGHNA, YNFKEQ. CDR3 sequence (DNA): TGTGCCAGCAGCCAAGAGGGGTTCAGGGGTGGCAGATTTAACTATGGCTACACCTTC. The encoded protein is CASSQEGFRGGRFNYGYTF.